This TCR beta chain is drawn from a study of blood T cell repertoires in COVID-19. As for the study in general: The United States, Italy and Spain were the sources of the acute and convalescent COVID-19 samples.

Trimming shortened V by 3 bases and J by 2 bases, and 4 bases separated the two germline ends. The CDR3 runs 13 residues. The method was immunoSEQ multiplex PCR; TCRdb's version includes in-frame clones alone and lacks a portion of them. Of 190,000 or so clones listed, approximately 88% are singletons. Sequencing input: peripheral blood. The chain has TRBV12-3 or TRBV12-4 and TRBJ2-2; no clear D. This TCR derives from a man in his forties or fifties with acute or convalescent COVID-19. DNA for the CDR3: TGTGCCAGCAGTTTGCGTAACACCGGGGAGCTGTTTTTT. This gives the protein CASSLRNTGELFF.